The 12 T cell receptor beta chains below come from one sample, sequenced in a study of T cell responses to AZD1222 COVID-19 vaccine. TCRdb keeps only in-frame clones here, not all; method: immunoSEQ multiplex PCR. Of roughly 130,000 clones in the sample, 90% to 95% are singletons; the top ten hold approximately 2.5%. Sample: peripheral blood, taken on day 0 of AZD1222 vaccination. The source is an adult in good health.

This clone was found once. This sequence joins TRBV15 and TRBJ1-1; no reliable D call. The CDR3 totals 13 residues. V dropped 4 bases and J dropped 6 bases, with 12 bases sitting between them. CDR1 and CDR2 (germline): LNHNV, YYDKDF (reference sequence). CDR3 residues: CATSTFQFAEAFF. CDR3 sequence (DNA): TGTGCCACCAGCACATTCCAGTTCGCTGAAGCTTTCTTT. Full variable domain (outside the CDR3, taken from reference TRBV15 and TRBJ1-1): DAMVIQNPRYQVTQFGKPVTLSCSQTLNHNVMYWYQQKSSQAPKLLFHYYDKDFNNEADTPDNFQSRRPNTSFCFLDIRSPGLGDTAMYLCATSTFQFAEAFFGQGTRLTVV.

The sample holds one count of this clone. The chain has TRBV12-3 or TRBV12-4 and TRBJ2-4; 7 positions agree with TRBD2. This CDR3 region has 12 residues. V gave up 3 bases and J gave up 7 bases; unmatched junction bases: 0. CDR3 DNA: TGTGCCAGCAGTTTTAGCGGGAACATTCAGTACTTC. Protein product: CASSFSGNIQYF.

The chain has TRBV5-5 and TRBJ2-7; D may be TRBD2 (5 bases). The CDR3 is made up of 16 amino acids. Germline V CDR1 and CDR2: SGHKS, YYEKEE (reference sequence). Trimming removed 4 bases at V and 7 bases at J, with 24 bases between. DNA for the CDR3: TGTGCCAGCAGCCCCATCCCCGAAATGCGTCGGGGAGAGCAGTACTTC. Translating it yields CASSPIPEMRRGEQYF.

The V and J genes are TRBV19 and TRBJ1-1, with TRBD1 matching 8 bases. Germline-derived CDR1 and CDR2 are LNHDA and SQIVND (reference sequence). There are 16 residues in the CDR3. J gave up 3 bases and V 6 bases, and 12 bases lay outside the gene matches. CDR3 coding DNA: TGTGCCAGTAGACGGCAGGGGGCAGGTTTGGACACTGAAGCTTTCTTT. Its protein is CASRRQGAGLDTEAFF. The full variable domain, rest sourced from reference TRBV19 and TRBJ1-1, is DGGITQSPKYLFRKEGQNVTLSCEQNLNHDAMYWYRQDPGQGLRLIYYSQIVNDFQKGDIAEGYSVSREKKESFPLTVTSAQKNPTAFYLCASRRQGAGLDTEAFFGQGTRLTVV.

This clone was counted between two and nine times. The CDR3 is CASSITSGSYEQYF. For the CDR3, the DNA is TGTGCCAGCAGTATCACTAGCGGGAGCTACGAGCAGTACTTC. The gene calls are TRBV27 and TRBJ2-7; 11 positions agree with TRBD2. This CDR3 comprises 14 residues. V lost 5 bases and J lost 3; bases outside the gene matches: 3. Germline V gene sequence: CDR1 MNHEY, CDR2 SMNVEV (reference sequence).

This clone was counted a single time. The chain joins TRBV19 to TRBJ1-5; 8 positions agree with TRBD1. From germline, CDR1 is LNHDA and CDR2 SQIVND (reference sequence). V was clipped by 7 bases and J by 2 bases; unmatched bases: 10. This CDR3 has 16 residues. DNA of the CDR3: TGTGCCAGTACCATTTGGCAGGGACAGGGCAATCAGCCCCAGCATTTT. This translates into CASTIWQGQGNQPQHF.

The CDR3 protein is CAWSVLGSTDTQYF. CDR3 DNA: TGTGCCTGGAGTGTACTCGGTAGCACAGATACGCAGTATTTT. The rearrangement uses TRBV30 and TRBJ2-3; D not certain. Germline values: CDR1 GTSNPN, CDR2 SVGIG (reference sequence). Trimming left V 0 bases short and J 0 bases short, with 7 bases between. This CDR3 region has 14 residues.

The CDR3 is CASSLGARVLLYNEQFF. The CDR3 region has the DNA TGTGCCAGCAGCTTAGGGGCTAGGGTCCTCCTTTACAATGAGCAGTTCTTC. V and J are TRBV7-8 and TRBJ2-1; D ambiguous. Trimming removed 1 base from V and 4 bases from J, with 17 bases in between. CDR3 size: 17 residues. Germline CDR1 SGHVS, CDR2 FQNEAQ.

This clone was detected only once. V usage is TRBV12-3 or TRBV12-4 and J usage is TRBJ2-1, with D possibly matching TRBD2 (5 bases). V lost 8 bases and J lost 8, with 10 bases in between. This CDR3 has 11 amino acids. The CDR3 is CASRGFDEQFF. The CDR3 nucleotides are TGTGCCAGCCGGGGTTTCGATGAGCAGTTCTTC.

The gene calls are TRBV11-3 and TRBJ2-3; D uncertain. This CDR3 has 17 amino acids. Trimming removed 5 bases at V and 5 bases at J, with 23 bases between. CDR1 SGHNT and CDR2 YENEEA come from the germline V gene. The CDR3 sequence: CASSPEMGLQPGDTQYF. CDR3 bases: TGTGCCAGCAGCCCAGAGATGGGCCTCCAGCCGGGAGATACGCAGTATTTT. The full variable domain, with the rest looked up from reference TRBV11-3 and TRBJ2-3, is EAGVVQSPRYKIIEKKQPVAFWCNPISGHNTLYWYLQNLGQGPELLIRYENEEAVDDSQLPKDRFSAERLKGVDSTLKIQPAELGDSAVYLCASSPEMGLQPGDTQYFGPGTRLTVL.

The rearrangement links TRBV27 to TRBJ1-2; TRBD1 agrees at 9 bases. The CDR3 sequence is 15 residues long. After removal of 3 bases from V and 6 bases from J, the junction contained 8 bases not matched to a gene. Germline-derived CDR1 and CDR2 are MNHEY and SMNVEV (reference sequence). CDR3 protein: CASSLVDRGSDGYTF. CDR3 DNA: TGTGCCAGCAGTTTGGTCGACAGGGGGAGCGATGGCTACACCTTC.

CDR3 DNA sequence: TGCGCCAGCAGCTGGGCCAGGGACCGGAGTGAAAAACTGTTTTTT. Protein sequence: CASSWARDRSEKLFF. The chain is built from TRBV4-1 and TRBJ1-4; D is possibly TRBD1 (5 bases). Trimming took off 5 bases at V and 7 bases at J, with 17 bases between the two ends. Per germline, CDR1 MGHRA and CDR2 YSYEKL. The CDR3 is 15 amino acids.